This T cell receptor (beta chain) was documented in a study of cytomegalovirus exposure and HLA in healthy donors. It was with 60 Vbeta and 13 Jbeta primers that the PCR ran. Per the original methods: A later analysis counted 80 million or so unique TCR beta chains, around 11 million shared. TCRdb's copy holds only in-frame clones and misses some; the assay was immunoSEQ multiplex PCR. D and trimming were read from the DNA, whereas the V and J calls and clone size are those reported in that table. Seen here are 200,000 to 250,000 clones, approximately 78% observed once, and the top ten hold 2.5% to 3.5%. About this clone itself: The antigen is not known.

Germline assignment: CDR1 LNHNV and CDR2 YYDKDF (reference sequence). The CDR3 sequence is 18 residues long. V shed 2 bases, J shed 2 bases, and the junction held 14 bases outside the gene matches. Overall study findings and caveats: No immune exposure information besides CMV serostatus was available. TCR beta V- and J-gene trimming, according to a later analysis, was linked to a missense DCLRE1C variant.

The sequence was collected from a middle-aged woman in good health and CMV-seronegative. The chain couples TRBV15 to TRBJ2-7, with 8 bases that match TRBD2. The sample taken for sequencing was PBMCs. CDR3 sequence (DNA): TGTGCCACCAGCAGAACCCCGTTTTTGAGCGGGAGCGCCTACGAGCAGTACTTC. Translated: CATSRTPFLSGSAYEQYF.